The 29 T cell receptor beta chains reported below all come from one sample, sequenced in a study of CD8+ T cells in alopecia areata. Reverse transcription of extracted RNA yielded cDNA, which provided the sequencing template. Assay: immunoSEQ multiplex PCR; the TCRdb copy retains only in-frame clones and omits some. The sample has roughly 150,000 clones; over 45% are singletons. Sequenced material: CD4+ T cells sorted from blood. The receptors were sampled from a human donor with alopecia areata.

This clone was detected a few times. CDR3 residues: CSVGKAGNSYNEQFF. In DNA form, the CDR3 reads TGCAGCGTTGGTAAAGCGGGAAACTCCTACAATGAGCAGTTCTTC. The chain employs TRBV29-1 and TRBJ2-1, with 7 bases matching TRBD2. The CDR3 is 15 amino acids. Looked up from germline, CDR1 is SQVTM and CDR2 is ANQGSEA. V shed 4 bases, J shed 0 bases, and the junction held 6 bases outside the gene matches.

The rearrangement uses TRBV30 and TRBJ2-6, with D possibly matching TRBD1 (6 bases). The V end lost 3 bases, the J end lost 4 bases, and 13 bases lay between the germline ends. Germline lookup yields CDR1 GTSNPN and CDR2 SVGIG (reference sequence). The CDR3 sequence is 15 residues long. The CDR3 DNA is TGTGCCTGGAGGATGAACAGGGAAGGGGCCAACGTCCTGACTTTC. Amino acids: CAWRMNREGANVLTF.

This sequence joins TRBV5-1 and TRBJ1-1; tentative D call: TRBD1 (6 bases). Germline-derived CDR1 and CDR2 are SGHRS and YFSETQ. V was shortened by 5 bases and J by 1 base, with 12 bases between the two germline ends. The CDR3 runs to 14 residues. For the CDR3, the DNA is TGCGCCAGCAGGCCAACAGGGAAGAACACTGAAGCTTTCTTT. As protein: CASRPTGKNTEAFF.

This clone showed up just once. The chain links TRBV5-1 to TRBJ2-2; 7 bases are shared with TRBD1. Losses at the gene ends were 6 bases for V and 7 bases for J; bases not matched to a gene: 6. CDR3 length equals 13 residues. Germline V gene lookup returns CDR1 SGHRS and CDR2 YFSETQ. CDR3 protein: CASTQGENGELFF. In nucleotides, the CDR3 is TGCGCCAGCACCCAGGGGGAGAACGGGGAGCTGTTTTTT. Based on the CDR3 plus reference TRBV5-1 and TRBJ2-2, the full variable domain is KAGVTQTPRYLIKTRGQQVTLSCSPISGHRSVSWYQQTPGQGLQFLFEYFSETQRNKGNFPGRFSGRQFSNSRSEMNVSTLELGDSALYLCASTQGENGELFFGEGSRLTVL.

The V and J genes are TRBV30 and TRBJ1-1; perhaps TRBD1 as D (6 bases). The CDR3 sequence is 12 residues long. The germline V and J ends were trimmed by 4 bases and 8 bases, with 14 bases remaining between them. CDR1 and CDR2 (germline): GTSNPN, SVGIG (reference sequence). CDR3 sequence: CAWNPGGIEAFF. DNA of the CDR3: TGTGCCTGGAACCCGGGGGGCATAGAAGCTTTCTTT.

Only one count was recorded for this clone. This CDR3 reads CASRGQGVEKLFF. Here the CDR3 DNA reads TGTGCCAGCAGGGGGCAGGGGGTTGAAAAACTGTTTTTT. The chain couples TRBV2 to TRBJ1-4; 7 nucleotides agree with TRBD1. The CDR3 has 13 residues. Germline loops: CDR1 SNHLY, CDR2 FYNNEI. V shed 6 bases, J shed 7 bases, and the junction held 5 bases outside the gene matches.

This sequence joins TRBV28 and TRBJ2-7; possible D gene TRBD1, 6 bases. CDR3 length equals 13 residues. Germline V CDR1 and CDR2: MDHEN, SYDVKM. Trimming shortened V by 5 bases and J by 2 bases, and 10 bases separated the two germline ends. The DNA of the CDR3 is TGTGCCAGCAGTACAGGGTTCCCCTACGAGCAGTACTTC. Protein product: CASSTGFPYEQYF. Full variable domain (outside the CDR3, taken from reference TRBV28 and TRBJ2-7): DVKVTQSSRYLVKRTGEKVFLECVQDMDHENMFWYRQDPGLGLRLIYFSYDVKMKEKGDIPEGYSVSREKKERFSLILESASTNQTSMYLCASSTGFPYEQYFGPGTRLTVT.

The chain combines TRBV27 with TRBJ2-7; 7 nucleotides line up with TRBD1. This CDR3 comprises 14 residues. Germline lookup yields CDR1 MNHEY and CDR2 SMNVEV (reference sequence). Germline trimming cut 4 bases from V and 5 bases from J; bases unmatched to any gene: 8. The CDR3, as DNA: TGTGCCAGCAGTTCCGTGGCAGGACAGGACGAGCAGTACTTC. Protein: CASSSVAGQDEQYF.

This clone turned up a few times. This chain connects TRBV4-1 to TRBJ1-2; D unresolved. The V gene's germline CDR1 is MGHRA and CDR2 YSYEKL. The ends were cut back, 0 bases at V and 3 bases at J, with 8 bases in the middle. The CDR3 has 14 amino acids. DNA for the CDR3: TGCGCCAGCAGCCAAGACAGGAGCGACTATGGCTACACCTTC. This translates into CASSQDRSDYGYTF.

The CDR3 protein is CASSLHLRDYGYTF. CDR3 sequence (DNA): TGTGCCAGCAGCTTGCATTTAAGGGACTATGGCTACACCTTC. The chain uses TRBV7-2 and TRBJ1-2; D uncertain. Germline lookup yields CDR1 SGHTA and CDR2 FQGNSA. There are 14 residues in the CDR3. V was pared by 3 bases and J by 3 bases, with 11 bases between. The variable domain in full, completed from reference TRBV7-2 and TRBJ1-2, reads GAGVSQSPSNKVTEKGKDVELRCDPISGHTALYWYRQSLGQGLEFLIYFQGNSAPDKSGLPSDRFSAERTGGSVSTLTIQRTQQEDSAVYLCASSLHLRDYGYTFGSGTRLTVV.

A single count supports this clone. V usage is TRBV29-1 and J usage is TRBJ2-5, with 12 bases identical to TRBD2. The germline V gene has CDR1 SQVTM and CDR2 ANQGSEA. V lost 5 bases to trimming and J lost 3 bases; unmatched junction nucleotides: 16. This CDR3 contains 18 residues. The DNA for the CDR3 is TGCAGCGTTTATTCTGGTAGCGGCACTAGCGGGAGGAAAGAGACCCAGTACTTC. It specifies CSVYSGSGTSGRKETQYF.

This clone was seen a few times. V usage is TRBV2 and J usage is TRBJ2-2, with D hard to call. Germline lookup yields CDR1 SNHLY and CDR2 FYNNEI. V lost 7 bases and J lost 8, with 14 bases in between. The CDR3 is 13 residues long. The CDR3 sequence is CASNPPGVGELFF. CDR3 DNA: TGTGCCAGCAACCCACCCGGTGTAGGGGAGCTGTTTTTT.

This sequence joins TRBV28 and TRBJ1-1; D remains ambiguous. Germline values: CDR1 MDHEN, CDR2 SYDVKM. The CDR3 covers 13 residues. V lost 1 base, J lost 3 bases, and 6 bases lay in between. CDR3 loop: CASSLSWDTEAFF. CDR3 DNA: TGTGCCAGCAGTTTATCGTGGGACACTGAAGCTTTCTTT. Variable domain in full (rest from reference TRBV28 and TRBJ1-1): DVKVTQSSRYLVKRTGEKVFLECVQDMDHENMFWYRQDPGLGLRLIYFSYDVKMKEKGDIPEGYSVSREKKERFSLILESASTNQTSMYLCASSLSWDTEAFFGQGTRLTVV.

The chain joins TRBV7-8 to TRBJ2-7, with TRBD2 identical over 7 bases. Looked up from germline, CDR1 is SGHVS and CDR2 is FQNEAQ. Germline trimming cut 1 base from V and 3 bases from J; bases unmatched to any gene: 9. CDR3 length: 16 residues. CDR3 residues: CASSLVLVGGLYEQYF. CDR3 bases: TGTGCCAGCAGCTTAGTTTTAGTGGGAGGGCTCTACGAGCAGTACTTC.

V gene TRBV4-1 combines with J gene TRBJ2-3; 9 positions agree with TRBD2. CDR3 length equals 14 residues. The V gene end was trimmed by 0 bases and the J gene end by 13 bases; junction bases not matched to a gene: 8. Looked up from germline, CDR1 is MGHRA and CDR2 is YSYEKL. This CDR3 is CASSQEDWASGKYF. The DNA for the CDR3 is TGCGCCAGCAGCCAAGAAGATTGGGCTAGCGGGAAGTATTTT.

J is TRBJ2-5 and V is TRBV29-1; D tentatively fits TRBD1 or TRBD2 (5 bases each). V was shortened by 7 bases and J by 7 bases, with 16 bases between the two germline ends. The length of the CDR3 is 12 residues. Germline V CDR1 and CDR2: SQVTM, ANQGSEA. CDR3 amino acids: CSGRDGGRTQYF. The DNA for the CDR3 is TGCAGCGGACGGGACGGTGGTCGGACCCAGTACTTC. The full variable domain, rest sourced from reference TRBV29-1 and TRBJ2-5, is SAVISQKPSRDICQRGTSLTIQCQVDSQVTMMFWYRQQPGQSLTLIATANQGSEATYESGFVIDKFPISRPNLTFSTLTVSNMSPEDSSIYLCSGRDGGRTQYFGPGTRLLVL.

About this clone: This sample includes further DNA sequences coding for the same CDR3. The chain joins TRBV5-1 to TRBJ1-2; no clear D gene. The germline V gene has CDR1 SGHRS and CDR2 YFSETQ. Between the trimmed V and J ends, which lost 0 bases and 4 bases, there was a span of 4 bases. This CDR3 is 12 amino acids long. The CDR3 reads CASSLDGYGYTF. CDR3 DNA: TGCGCCAGCAGCTTGGACGGCTATGGCTACACCTTC.

V is TRBV5-1 and J is TRBJ1-1; 7 bases are a match to TRBD1. Trimming took 0 bases from V and 4 from J; bases not matched to a gene: 6. CDR3 length equals 15 residues. CDR1 SGHRS and CDR2 YFSETQ come from the germline V gene. CDR3 amino acids: CASSLVRGLGTEAFF. CDR3 bases: TGCGCCAGCAGCTTGGTGAGGGGGCTAGGCACTGAAGCTTTCTTT.

V gene TRBV5-4 combines with J gene TRBJ2-1; 8 positions agree with TRBD2. J was trimmed by 9 bases and V by 2 bases; bases with no gene match: 10. Germline lookup yields CDR1 SGHNT and CDR2 YYREEE (reference sequence). The CDR3 covers 15 residues. CDR3 in DNA: TGTGCCAGCAGCTTAAGTAGCGGGATGGAGCGTGAGCAGTTCTTC. It codes for CASSLSSGMEREQFF.

The rearrangement links TRBV6-5 to TRBJ2-7; perhaps TRBD2 as D (6 bases). Trimming cost V 0 bases and J 3 bases, with 9 bases left between them. The CDR3 consists of 14 residues. CDR1 is MNHEY, CDR2 SVGAGI, per germline. DNA of the CDR3: TGTGCCAGCAGTTACTCAGCCGGGGGCTACGAGCAGTACTTC. Protein product: CASSYSAGGYEQYF.

This clone was seen a handful of times. The chain recombines TRBV30 with TRBJ2-1, with D unresolved. The V and J ends lost 3 bases and 11 bases respectively, with 17 bases between them. CDR3 length equals 13 residues. The germline V gene encodes CDR1 GTSNPN and CDR2 SVGIG (reference sequence). In DNA form, the CDR3 reads TGTGCCTGGAGGACGACTTCTTCTGCGCAGCAGTTCTTC. This translates into CAWRTTSSAQQFF.

There are a few counts of this clone. The CDR3, as DNA: TGTGCCATCACCGACAGGGTAGGCAATGAGCAGTTCTTC. Translating gives CAITDRVGNEQFF. The J gene is TRBJ2-1, the V gene TRBV10-3; TRBD1 agrees at 7 bases. J lost 6 bases, V lost 7 bases, and 6 bases had no gene match. Germline values: CDR1 ENHRY, CDR2 SYGVKD. The length of the CDR3 is 13 residues.

V and J are TRBV28 and TRBJ1-1, with 9 bases that match TRBD1. V lost 5 bases, J lost 9 bases, and 7 bases stayed unmatched. The CDR3 runs 13 residues. CDR1 MDHEN and CDR2 SYDVKM come from the germline V gene. CDR3 nucleotides: TGTGCCAGCAGTGGGGGACAGGGTGGGAAAGCTTTCTTT. Protein: CASSGGQGGKAFF.

The chain is built from TRBV4-2 and TRBJ2-3; D is perhaps TRBD1 (5 bases). This CDR3 contains 17 residues. Trimming removed 1 base from V and 6 bases from J, with 20 bases in between. Germline V gene data show CDR1 as LGHNA and CDR2 as YNFKEQ. As DNA, the CDR3 is TGTGCCAGCAGCCAAGGAAAGATTGGGGTTGGGGCTGATACGCAGTATTTT. Its protein is CASSQGKIGVGADTQYF.

This clone was counted only a few times. The rearrangement links TRBV28 to TRBJ2-1, with D unclear. Germline CDR1 MDHEN, CDR2 SYDVKM. Trimming removed 0 bases at V and 9 bases at J, with 3 bases between. The CDR3 contains 11 residues. The chain's CDR3 is CASSLWIEQFF. The CDR3, as DNA: TGTGCCAGCAGTTTATGGATTGAGCAGTTCTTC. Full variable domain (outside the CDR3, taken from reference TRBV28 and TRBJ2-1): DVKVTQSSRYLVKRTGEKVFLECVQDMDHENMFWYRQDPGLGLRLIYFSYDVKMKEKGDIPEGYSVSREKKERFSLILESASTNQTSMYLCASSLWIEQFFGPGTRLTVL.

This chain joins TRBV18 and TRBJ2-3; D call uncertain. The CDR3 totals 15 residues. Germline V gene data show CDR1 as KGHSH and CDR2 as LQKENI. The ends were cut back, 3 bases at V and 0 bases at J, with 10 bases in the middle. The CDR3 coding sequence is TGTGCCAGCTCACCGTGGCAGACCAGCACAGATACGCAGTATTTT. It is translated as CASSPWQTSTDTQYF.

This clone was found a few times. The CDR3 region has the DNA TGCAGCGTCGCATCTGACAGGGGCCAGCCCCAGCATTTT. Translation: CSVASDRGQPQHF. The V call is TRBV29-1, the J call TRBJ1-5, with 8 bases matching TRBD1. CDR1 SQVTM and CDR2 ANQGSEA come from the germline V gene. Trimming cost V 6 bases and J 7 bases; bases outside gene matches: 8. CDR3 size: 13 residues.

This chain links TRBV4-1 with TRBJ1-3; the D is unclear. Trimming removed 2 bases from V and 5 bases from J, with 10 bases in between. The CDR3 consists of 14 residues. Germline V gives CDR1 MGHRA, CDR2 YSYEKL. CDR3 DNA sequence: TGCGCCAGCAGCCAACCAGTGAAAAGAAACACCATATATTTT. Amino acid sequence: CASSQPVKRNTIYF.

This chain joins TRBV2 and TRBJ2-1; 13 nucleotides line up with TRBD2. Trimming cost V 6 bases and J 2 bases; bases outside gene matches: 4. This CDR3 spans 16 amino acids. Germline V gives CDR1 SNHLY, CDR2 FYNNEI. CDR3 nucleotides: TGTGCCAGCAGCACTAGCGGGAGGGCCCCCTACAATGAGCAGTTCTTC. This translates into CASSTSGRAPYNEQFF.